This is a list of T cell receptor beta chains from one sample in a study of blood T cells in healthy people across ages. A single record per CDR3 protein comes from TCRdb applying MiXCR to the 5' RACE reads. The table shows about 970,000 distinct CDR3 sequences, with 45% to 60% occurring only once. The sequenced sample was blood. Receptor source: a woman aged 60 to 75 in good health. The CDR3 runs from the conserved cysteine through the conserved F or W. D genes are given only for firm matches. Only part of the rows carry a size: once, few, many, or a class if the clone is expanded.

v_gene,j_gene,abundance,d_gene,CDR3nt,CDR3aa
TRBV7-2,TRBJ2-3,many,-,TGTGCCAGCGGATTGACGGGCGCCGAGGATACGCAGTATTTT,CASGLTGAEDTQYF
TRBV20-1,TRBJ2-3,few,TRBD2,TGCAGTGCTCCCCCCGGACTAGCGGGAGTTACAGATACGCAGTATTTT,CSAPPGLAGVTDTQYF
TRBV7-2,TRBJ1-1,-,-,TGTGCCAGCAGCTTAATGGGGGACATCGCTGAAGCTTTCTTT,CASSLMGDIAEAFF
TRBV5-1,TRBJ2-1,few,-,TGCGCCAGCAGCTTGGTCCAGCAGGGGACGTACTACAATGAGCAGTTCTTC,CASSLVQQGTYYNEQFF
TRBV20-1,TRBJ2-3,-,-,TGCAGTGCAACTGCCAGGGTGCTCGGCACAGATACGCAGTATTTT,CSATARVLGTDTQYF
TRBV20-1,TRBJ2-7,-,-,TGCAGTGCTAGGCCCTACGACAGGTTGGACGAGCAGTACTTC,CSARPYDRLDEQYF
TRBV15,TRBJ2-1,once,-,TGTGCCACCGGCGGCACGTCAGGCCCCAGTGAGCAGTTCTTC,CATGGTSGPSEQFF
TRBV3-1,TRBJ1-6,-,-,TGTGCCAGCAGCCAAGAGGGAAACTCCTATAATTCACCCCTCCACTTT,CASSQEGNSYNSPLHF
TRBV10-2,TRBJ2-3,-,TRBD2,TGCGCCAGCAGTAAGGCGGGAGGGGTACCAGATACGCAGTATTTT,CASSKAGGVPDTQYF
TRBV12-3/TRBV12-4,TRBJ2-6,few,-,TGTGCCAGCAGGGAGACCCACCGCGGTAGCTCTGGGGCCAACGTCCTGACTTTC,CASRETHRGSSGANVLTF
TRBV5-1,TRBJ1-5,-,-,TGCGCCAGCAGCACCGGACAGCCGAATCAGCCCCAGCATTTT,CASSTGQPNQPQHF
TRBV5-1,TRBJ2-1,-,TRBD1,TGCGCCAGCAGCTTGGTGGTAAATCGGGACAGCTACAATGAGCAGTTCTTC,CASSLVVNRDSYNEQFF
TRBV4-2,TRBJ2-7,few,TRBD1,TGTGCCAGCAGCCAAACTGGGACAGGGAACGAGCAGTACTTC,CASSQTGTGNEQYF
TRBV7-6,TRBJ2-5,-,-,TGTGCCAGCAGCTTGTCGTCCGGGCAAGAGACCCAGTACTTC,CASSLSSGQETQYF
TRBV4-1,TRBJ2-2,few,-,TGCGCCAGCAGCCAAATCGGGGGCGGGGGCGGGGAGCTGTTTTTT,CASSQIGGGGGELFF
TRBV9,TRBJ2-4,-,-,TGTGCCAGCAGCGGGGCCGCCGTTGGCAAAAACATTCAGTACTTC,CASSGAAVGKNIQYF
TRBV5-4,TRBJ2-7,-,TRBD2,TGTGCCAGCAGCTCACCAACTAGCGGGAGGGCCGAGCAGTACTTC,CASSSPTSGRAEQYF
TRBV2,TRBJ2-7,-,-,TGTGCCAGCAGTACAGACCTATCCTACGAGCAGTACTTC,CASSTDLSYEQYF
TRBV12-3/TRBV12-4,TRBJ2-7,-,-,TGTGCCAGCAGCCCCTTAGTCGTGGGAGGTCGCCTCTACGAGCAGTACTTC,CASSPLVVGGRLYEQYF
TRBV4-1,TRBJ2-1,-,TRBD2,TGCGCCAGCAGCCAAGAACCTAGCGGGAGGGCCTCTAATGAGCAGTTCTTC,CASSQEPSGRASNEQFF
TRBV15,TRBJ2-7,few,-,TGTGCCACCTCCCGACGGAGCTCCTACGAGCAGTACTTC,CATSRRSSYEQYF
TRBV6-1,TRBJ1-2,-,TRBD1,TGTGCCAGCCGGGACAGCTATAACTATGGCTACACCTTC,CASRDSYNYGYTF
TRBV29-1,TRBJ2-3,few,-,TGCAGCGTTAAAAGAGGGGAGGGCACAGATACGCAGTATTTT,CSVKRGEGTDTQYF
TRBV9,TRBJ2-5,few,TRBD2,TGTGCCAGCAGCGTAGGGACTAGCGGAGGCCAAGAGACCCAGTACTTC,CASSVGTSGGQETQYF
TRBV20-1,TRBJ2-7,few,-,TGCAGTGCCCCGCGGCGCTACGAGCAGTACTTC,CSAPRRYEQYF
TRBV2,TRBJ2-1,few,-,TGTGCCAGCGGGCGTTGGAGCTCCTACAATGAGCAGTTCTTC,CASGRWSSYNEQFF
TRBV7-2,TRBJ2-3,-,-,TGTGCCAGCAGCCTGCCGGGACCCGTCTTTTCTAGCACAGATACGCAGTATTTT,CASSLPGPVFSSTDTQYF
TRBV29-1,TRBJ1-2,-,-,TGCAGCATTAGGTCTAACTATGGCTACACCTTC,CSIRSNYGYTF
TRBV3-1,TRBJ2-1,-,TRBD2,TGTGCCAGCAGCCAACTAGCGGGAGGGCCAAGATCCTACAATGAGCAGTTCTTC,CASSQLAGGPRSYNEQFF
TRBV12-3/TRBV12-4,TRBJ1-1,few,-,TGTGCCAGCACCAGGGCCGGGAATACTGAAGCTTTCTTT,CASTRAGNTEAFF
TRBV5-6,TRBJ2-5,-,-,TGTGCCAGCAGCTTACGCCCCGAGGAGCAGTACTTC,CASSLRPEEQYF
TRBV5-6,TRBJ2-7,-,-,TGTGCCAGCAGCGGAGGGACGGACTACGAGCAGTACTTC,CASSGGTDYEQYF
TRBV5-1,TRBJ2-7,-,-,TGCGCCAGCAGCGTAGGGGGTTTTGGCGGCAATTACGAGCAGTACTTC,CASSVGGFGGNYEQYF
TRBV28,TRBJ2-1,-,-,TGTGCCAGCAGTCCCGCCCAGTGGGGGGCTTCTAGGGATGAGCAGTTCTTC,CASSPAQWGASRDEQFF
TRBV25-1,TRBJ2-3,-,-,TGTGCCAGCAGTGAATACCGGGGGGATACGCAGTATTTT,CASSEYRGDTQYF
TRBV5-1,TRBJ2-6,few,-,TGCGCCAGCAGCCAAGGATCCGGGACAAGTAGCTCTGGGGCCAACGTCCTGACTTTC,CASSQGSGTSSSGANVLTF
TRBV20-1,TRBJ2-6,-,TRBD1,TGCAGTGGTCGGGACAGGGGAACTGGGGCCAACGTCCTGACTTTC,CSGRDRGTGANVLTF
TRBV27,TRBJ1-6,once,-,TGTGCCAGCAGTCCCGACCCAAGCTCCTATAATTCACCCCTCCACTTT,CASSPDPSSYNSPLHF
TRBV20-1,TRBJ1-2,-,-,TGCAGTGCTAGTCGTGGGGCGATGGAGAACTATGGCTACACCTTC,CSASRGAMENYGYTF
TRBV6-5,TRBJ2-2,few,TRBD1,TGTGCCAGCAGATCAGGGGGCGCGGGCACCGGGGAGCTGTTTTTT,CASRSGGAGTGELFF
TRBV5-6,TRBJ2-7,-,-,TGTGCCAGCAGCCAGACCTACAGGGCCCCCTACGAGCAGTACTTC,CASSQTYRAPYEQYF
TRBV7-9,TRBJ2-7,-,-,TGTGCCAGCAGCAAACAAATCTACGAGCAGTACTTC,CASSKQIYEQYF
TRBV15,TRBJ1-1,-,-,TGTGCCACCAGCCTAGGGGAGGGGATCGGGAACACTGAAGCTTTCTTT,CATSLGEGIGNTEAFF
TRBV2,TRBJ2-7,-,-,TGTGCCAGCAGCCGAACTGGACAGTTTCGCGAGCAGTACTTC,CASSRTGQFREQYF
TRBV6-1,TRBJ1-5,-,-,TGTGCCAGCAGTGATGGGGGATGGCCCCAGCATTTT,CASSDGGWPQHF
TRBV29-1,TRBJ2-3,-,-,TGCAGCGTTGACGAGGGAGCCACAGATACGCAGTATTTT,CSVDEGATDTQYF
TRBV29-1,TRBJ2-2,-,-,TGCAGCGTTGCCGGGGGCCCCGGGGAGCTGTTTTTT,CSVAGGPGELFF
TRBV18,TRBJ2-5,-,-,TGTGCCAGCTCACCTAGGCAAGGGCTAAATCCCGAGGGGACCCAGTACTTC,CASSPRQGLNPEGTQYF
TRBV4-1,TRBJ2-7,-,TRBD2,TGCGCCAGCAGCCAAGGGACTAGCGGCCTCGACGAGCAGTACTTC,CASSQGTSGLDEQYF
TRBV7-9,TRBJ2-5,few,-,TGTGCCAGCAGCCCCCCTCGGGGCCAAGAGACCCAGTACTTC,CASSPPRGQETQYF
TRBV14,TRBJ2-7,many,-,TGTGCCAGCAGCCAAGCGAGGGCGTGGAAGCAGTACTTC,CASSQARAWKQYF
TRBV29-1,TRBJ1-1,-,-,TGCAGCGTGGCTCTGCGGGACAAAGCTTTCTTT,CSVALRDKAFF
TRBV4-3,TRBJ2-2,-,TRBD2,TGCGCCAGCAGCCAGACTAGCGGGAGCTTTCCCGGGGAGCTGTTTTTT,CASSQTSGSFPGELFF
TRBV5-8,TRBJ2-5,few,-,TGTGCCAGCAGCTTGGGATATGGGACATCTCAAGAGACCCAGTACTTC,CASSLGYGTSQETQYF
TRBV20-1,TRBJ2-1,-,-,TGCAGTGCTAGAGATGTCATTCTAGCTCAGCGACAGGATGAGCAGTTCTTC,CSARDVILAQRQDEQFF